This T cell receptor beta chain was documented in a study of blood T cell repertoires in COVID-19. Study summary: Samples representing acute and convalescent COVID-19 were sourced from the United States, Italy and Spain. The analysed material was cDNA or gDNA that came from T cells, B-cell-depleted T cells, or PBMCs.

Germline values: CDR1 SGHKS, CDR2 YYEKEE (reference sequence). Trimming removed 1 base at V and 3 bases at J, with 7 bases between. CDR3 length: 13 amino acids. Assay used: immunoSEQ multiplex PCR; TCRdb lists only in-frame clones, some missing. Found here are about 250,000 clones, around 80% of them singletons; the top ten hold around 30%. The V call is TRBV5-5, the J call TRBJ2-5; TRBD1 might be the D (5 bases). The sequence derives from a man aged 35-49 years with acute or convalescent COVID-19. Material: peripheral blood. CDR3 loop: CASSLPGKETQYF. In nucleotides, the CDR3 is TGTGCCAGCAGCTTGCCAGGGAAAGAGACCCAGTACTTC.